The clone carrying this TCR beta chain came up once. These data come from a study of T cells in tuberculosis. Cells were sorted from thawed PBMC rested overnight and stained with GMM-loaded CD1B tetramer, viability dye and anti-CD3. The CD1B tetramers carried C32 glucose monomycolate purified from Rhodococcus equi. Each donor contributed some 96,000 sorted tetramer-negative cells. Trimming stripped 3 bases from V and 6 bases from J, with 12 bases between. The CDR3 covers 14 residues. The V gene's germline CDR1 is SGHTA and CDR2 FQGNSA. TCR-alpha and TCR-beta chains were sequenced unpaired. TCRdb's copy holds only in-frame clones and misses some; the assay was immunoSEQ multiplex PCR. The sample lists about 59,000 clones, around 81% occurring once.

This rearrangement joins TRBV7-2 to TRBJ1-3; D is undetermined. The clonotype originates from an adult woman with latent tuberculosis. Sequencing used CD1b-GMM tetramer-negative cells sorted from PBMCs. Here the CDR3 DNA reads TGTGCCAGCAGCTTGAGGGTCGGTGAAAACACCATATATTTT. Its translation is CASSLRVGENTIYF.